Listed below are T cell receptor beta chains from one sample, sequenced in a study of T cell responses to AZD1222 COVID-19 vaccine. Profiled with immunoSEQ multiplex PCR; TCRdb holds only in-frame clones, not every one. The sample contains about 140,000 clones, around nine tenths of which appear only once. The sample was peripheral blood, taken on day 0 of AZD1222 vaccination. These receptors were collected from an adult in good health. CDR3s include the opening cysteine and the closing phenylalanine or tryptophan. D genes are given only for firm matches. Size tells how often a clone was seen (once, few, many) or the class of an expanded clone, and some rows leave it out.

TRBJ1-5	TRBV6-5	TRBD1	.	CASRGTEVYQPQHF	TGTGCCAGCAGGGGGACAGAAGTTTATCAGCCCCAGCATTTT
TRBJ1-5	TRBV4-2	.	.	CASSQEAGRTNQPQHF	TGTGCCAGCAGCCAAGAGGCCGGCAGGACCAATCAGCCCCAGCATTTT
TRBJ2-1	TRBV19	.	.	CASSIDSLGNEQFF	TGTGCCAGTAGTATAGACTCCCTCGGCAATGAGCAGTTCTTC
TRBJ2-1	TRBV19	TRBD2	.	CASSRSGLASGEQFF	TGTGCCAGTAGTCGTTCGGGACTAGCATCCGGTGAGCAGTTCTTC
TRBJ2-4	TRBV21-1	.	.	CASSSPGGTRNLQYF	TGTGCCAGCAGCTCCCCTGGGGGGACTAGGAACCTTCAGTACTTC
TRBJ1-1	TRBV30	.	.	CAWSARRAQAFF	TGTGCCTGGAGCGCCCGGAGGGCCCAAGCTTTCTTT
TRBJ1-5	TRBV12-3/TRBV12-4	.	.	CASQRVLDQPQHF	TGTGCCAGCCAACGCGTTCTCGATCAGCCCCAGCATTTT
TRBJ2-2	TRBV29-1	.	.	CSVFRDPNTGELFF	TGCAGCGTTTTCCGGGACCCAAACACCGGGGAGCTGTTTTTT
TRBJ2-1	TRBV28	.	.	CASTLGGTIQNEQFF	TGTGCCAGCACTCTCGGAGGGACGATTCAAAATGAGCAGTTCTTC
TRBJ1-1	TRBV19	.	.	CASSISRDTEAFF	TGTGCCAGTAGTATTAGCAGGGACACTGAAGCTTTCTTT
TRBJ2-5	TRBV12-3/TRBV12-4	.	.	CASTFTGLETQYF	TGTGCCAGCACTTTCACCGGTCTGGAGACCCAGTACTTC
TRBJ2-1	TRBV19	.	.	CASSYEARFNNEQFF	TGTGCCAGTAGTTATGAGGCCCGATTCAACAATGAGCAGTTCTTC
TRBJ1-3	TRBV19	.	once	CASSSVSAGFGNTIYF	TGTGCCAGTAGTTCGGTATCAGCTGGGTTTGGAAACACCATATATTTT
TRBJ1-1	TRBV6-5	.	.	CASWGRGGNTEAFF	TGTGCCAGCTGGGGCAGGGGCGGGAACACTGAAGCTTTCTTT
TRBJ1-2	TRBV3-1/TRBV3-2	TRBD1	.	CASSPRQGYGYTF	TGTGCCAGCAGCCCCCGACAGGGCTATGGCTACACCTTC
TRBJ2-7	TRBV10-1	TRBD1	.	CASSEDKLWGTVSYEQYF	TGCGCCAGCAGTGAGGATAAGCTCTGGGGGACAGTCTCCTACGAGCAGTACTTC
TRBJ2-1	TRBV28	.	.	CATTGGMTYNEQFF	TGTGCCACCACTGGAGGGATGACCTACAATGAGCAGTTCTTC
TRBJ1-5	TRBV5-8	.	once	CASSQIEPQHF	TGTGCCAGCAGCCAGATCGAGCCCCAGCATTTT
TRBJ1-1	TRBV7-8	.	.	CASSLIQSIEAFF	TGTGCCAGCAGCTTAATACAGTCCATTGAAGCTTTCTTT
TRBJ1-1	TRBV18	.	.	CASSTDSEAFF	TGTGCCAGCTCAACGGACAGTGAAGCTTTCTTT
TRBJ1-2	TRBV30	TRBD1	.	CAWWDRRANYGYTF	TGTGCCTGGTGGGACAGGAGAGCTAACTATGGCTACACCTTC
TRBJ1-1	TRBV9	TRBD1	.	CASSVTGAAEAFF	TGTGCCAGCAGCGTCACAGGGGCAGCTGAAGCTTTCTTT
TRBJ1-1	TRBV7-9	.	.	CASSLEEGTEAFF	TGTGCCAGCAGCTTAGAGGAGGGGACTGAAGCTTTCTTT
TRBJ2-6	TRBV10-3	.	.	CAISETGSGANVLTF	TGTGCCATCAGTGAGACGGGGTCTGGGGCCAACGTCCTGACTTTC
TRBJ2-2	TRBV19	.	.	CASSIVSGSHGELFF	TGTGCCAGTAGTATAGTAAGTGGGTCGCACGGGGAGCTGTTTTTT
TRBJ1-3	TRBV9	.	few	CASSVGPDRGNTIYF	TGTGCCAGCAGCGTAGGCCCGGATCGGGGAAACACCATATATTTT
TRBJ1-6	TRBV15	.	.	CATSRVQGQNSPLHF	TGTGCCACCAGCAGAGTTCAGGGGCAGAATTCACCCCTCCACTTT
TRBJ2-7	TRBV6-2/TRBV6-3	.	.	CASSYPGSMYF	TGTGCCAGCAGTTACCCAGGGAGTATGTACTTC
TRBJ1-4	TRBV30	.	few	CAWSPSEKLFF	TGTGCCTGGAGTCCCAGTGAAAAACTGTTTTTT
TRBJ2-7	TRBV7-2	TRBD1	.	CASSGTGGHYEQYF	TGTGCCAGCAGCGGGACAGGGGGGCACTACGAGCAGTACTTC
TRBJ2-5	TRBV10-2	.	.	CASSRDTGDGETQYF	TGCGCCAGCAGTCGGGACACTGGGGATGGGGAGACCCAGTACTTC
TRBJ1-6	TRBV7-9	.	.	CASTPGPPMALHF	TGTGCCAGCACCCCAGGACCCCCAATGGCCCTCCACTTT
TRBJ1-1	TRBV5-6	.	.	CASSGFRNEAFF	TGTGCCAGCAGCGGATTCAGGAATGAAGCTTTCTTT
TRBJ2-1	TRBV27	TRBD2	.	CASSRRLAGAGYEQFF	TGTGCCAGCAGCAGGCGACTAGCGGGAGCTGGGTATGAGCAGTTCTTC
TRBJ1-5	TRBV6-2/TRBV6-3	TRBD1	.	CASSSQGSQPQHF	TGTGCCAGCAGCTCACAGGGGAGTCAGCCCCAGCATTTT
TRBJ2-7	TRBV6-5	.	.	CASSPGVGSSYEQYF	TGTGCCAGCAGCCCCGGGGTCGGGAGCTCCTACGAGCAGTACTTC
TRBJ2-1	TRBV5-6	TRBD2	.	CASSLPSGNNNEQFF	TGTGCCAGCAGCTTGCCAAGCGGGAACAACAATGAGCAGTTCTTC
TRBJ1-2	TRBV6-5	TRBD1	.	CASRAPGQTRGYTF	TGTGCCAGCAGGGCCCCGGGACAGACACGGGGCTACACCTTC
TRBJ1-1	TRBV11-2	TRBD1	.	CASSFQGARAFF	TGTGCCAGCAGCTTTCAGGGGGCGCGTGCTTTCTTT
TRBJ1-2	TRBV7-2	.	.	CASSFEGRGVSGYTF	TGTGCCAGCAGCTTTGAGGGTCGGGGTGTCTCCGGCTACACCTTC
TRBJ1-5	TRBV6-5	.	once	CASSRRDNNQPQHF	TGTGCCAGCAGCCGGCGGGACAACAATCAGCCCCAGCATTTT
TRBJ1-1	TRBV5-1	.	.	CASSLDRDEAFF	TGCGCCAGCAGCTTGGACAGGGATGAAGCTTTCTTT
TRBJ2-1	TRBV5-1	.	.	CASSLVETSSYNEQFF	TGCGCCAGCAGCTTGGTAGAAACAAGCTCCTACAATGAGCAGTTCTTC
TRBJ1-2	TRBV30	.	.	CAWRAPRRSHVEGYTF	TGTGCCTGGAGGGCCCCAAGACGATCACACGTGGAGGGCTACACCTTC
TRBJ2-1	TRBV30	TRBD2	once	CAWSVLAGFYNEQFF	TGTGCCTGGAGTGTACTAGCGGGATTCTACAATGAGCAGTTCTTC
TRBJ2-1	TRBV5-1	TRBD2	.	CASSLSGRYRDEQFF	TGCGCCAGCAGCCTAAGCGGGAGGTATAGAGATGAGCAGTTCTTC
TRBJ2-2	TRBV9	TRBD2	.	CASSLAGVAGELFF	TGTGCCAGCAGCTTAGCGGGAGTGGCCGGGGAGCTGTTTTTT
TRBJ2-5	TRBV5-4	.	.	CASSAPLETQYF	TGTGCCAGCAGCGCCCCCCTAGAGACCCAGTACTTC
TRBJ1-4	TRBV6-6	.	.	CASSYSQGLEKLFF	TGTGCCAGCAGTTACTCGCAGGGCCTAGAAAAACTGTTTTTT
TRBJ1-1	TRBV6-2/TRBV6-3	.	.	CASSYPLNTEAFF	TGTGCCAGCAGTTACCCTTTGAACACTGAAGCTTTCTTT
TRBJ1-1	TRBV9	TRBD1	.	CASSSTGGDTEAFF	TGTGCCAGCAGCTCGACAGGGGGGGACACTGAAGCTTTCTTT
TRBJ2-6	TRBV12-3/TRBV12-4	.	.	CASTVRGANVLTF	TGTGCCAGCACGGTGAGAGGGGCCAACGTCCTGACTTTC
TRBJ2-2	TRBV30	.	once	CAWSVGPNTGELFF	TGTGCCTGGAGTGTAGGTCCCAACACCGGGGAGCTGTTTTTT